This is a list of T cell receptor beta chains from one sample in a study of T cells expressing NK-cell markers. TCRdb reprocessed the 5' RACE reads; each CDR3 protein has one entry and no DNA is given. This table holds approximately 380,000 distinct CDR3 sequences. The sample comprised blood T cells: a sorted CD56 or NKG2C T cell subset, CD4+ or CD8+ T cells, or bulk PBMC T cells (not recorded which). Every receptor here comes from a man between 18 and 69 years old in good health. Each CDR3 is given with its conserved first and last residue. The order of the fields is V gene, J gene, CDR3 protein.

v_gene: TRBV5-1; j_gene: TRBJ2-4; CDR3aa: CASSLSGGATKNIQYF
v_gene: TRBV21-1; j_gene: TRBJ2-1; CDR3aa: CASSKGNPRKEGEQFF
v_gene: TRBV7-2; j_gene: TRBJ2-2; CDR3aa: CASSTRVDTGELFF
v_gene: TRBV7-2; j_gene: TRBJ1-2; CDR3aa: CASSLVNVNYGYTF
v_gene: TRBV6-1; j_gene: TRBJ1-6; CDR3aa: CASSLGGADSPLHF
v_gene: TRBV7-6; j_gene: TRBJ2-7; CDR3aa: CASSLATTSGGEQYF
v_gene: TRBV4-2; j_gene: TRBJ2-1; CDR3aa: CASSQSGGVYNEQFF
v_gene: TRBV27; j_gene: TRBJ1-2; CDR3aa: CASSRGTGGRGYGYTF
v_gene: TRBV15; j_gene: TRBJ1-2; CDR3aa: CATSRDRGYGYTF
v_gene: TRBV12-3/TRBV12-4; j_gene: TRBJ2-3; CDR3aa: CASSLGGVGQGADTQYF
v_gene: TRBV3-1; j_gene: TRBJ2-4; CDR3aa: CASSQSTGLDSKNIQYF
v_gene: TRBV4-1; j_gene: TRBJ1-6; CDR3aa: CASSQDGQGFSYNSPLHF
v_gene: TRBV7-2; j_gene: TRBJ1-1; CDR3aa: CASMVSPNTEAFF
v_gene: TRBV5-1; j_gene: TRBJ2-2; CDR3aa: CASRDREKDGELFF
v_gene: TRBV20-1; j_gene: TRBJ1-3; CDR3aa: CSAKDGFSGNTIYF
v_gene: TRBV6-2/TRBV6-3; j_gene: TRBJ1-2; CDR3aa: CASSDRAWGYTF
v_gene: TRBV11-3; j_gene: TRBJ1-6; CDR3aa: CASSRGANSPLHF
v_gene: TRBV9; j_gene: TRBJ2-7; CDR3aa: CASGSGGTYEQYF
v_gene: TRBV5-1; j_gene: TRBJ1-2; CDR3aa: CASRDFNGKNYGYTF
v_gene: TRBV21-1; j_gene: TRBJ2-7; CDR3aa: CASSKWGQGGRYEQYF
v_gene: TRBV7-2; j_gene: TRBJ1-2; CDR3aa: CASSLLGQGDYGYTF
v_gene: TRBV5-5; j_gene: TRBJ2-7; CDR3aa: CASSLGIDYYEQYF
v_gene: TRBV7-2; j_gene: TRBJ1-6; CDR3aa: CASSLATAYNSPLHF
v_gene: TRBV16; j_gene: TRBJ2-7; CDR3aa: CASSQGPGGSYEQYF
v_gene: TRBV5-1; j_gene: TRBJ2-5; CDR3aa: CASSPREGAGEETQYF
v_gene: TRBV7-9; j_gene: TRBJ2-7; CDR3aa: CASSEGWGGTYEQYF
v_gene: TRBV11-2; j_gene: TRBJ2-5; CDR3aa: CASSPFPQLAGGPETQYF
v_gene: TRBV5-1; j_gene: TRBJ2-2; CDR3aa: CASSYGRPRLNTGELFF
v_gene: TRBV6-1; j_gene: TRBJ2-2; CDR3aa: CASSRDRISFSNTGELFF
v_gene: TRBV18; j_gene: TRBJ2-1; CDR3aa: CASSRLAGGPLYNEQFF
v_gene: TRBV20-1; j_gene: TRBJ2-3; CDR3aa: CSAKPGLAGVLDTQYF
v_gene: TRBV7-9; j_gene: TRBJ2-7; CDR3aa: CASSPRTGQGYEQYF
v_gene: TRBV5-5; j_gene: TRBJ1-4; CDR3aa: CASSFLGTPNEKLFF
v_gene: TRBV5-6; j_gene: TRBJ2-3; CDR3aa: CASSPQGRGTDTQYF
v_gene: TRBV11-2; j_gene: TRBJ2-5; CDR3aa: CASSFNRGGVETQYF
v_gene: TRBV5-1; j_gene: TRBJ2-7; CDR3aa: CASSLAPDSYEQYF
v_gene: TRBV18; j_gene: TRBJ2-1; CDR3aa: CASSPRGIDNEQFF
v_gene: TRBV28; j_gene: TRBJ1-5; CDR3aa: CASRTTGFNQPQHF
v_gene: TRBV4-1; j_gene: TRBJ2-7; CDR3aa: CASSQVPSGSSYEQYF
v_gene: TRBV20-1; j_gene: TRBJ2-7; CDR3aa: CSASAGHQNEQYF